Shown below are 20 T cell receptor beta chains from a single sample sequenced in a study of blood T cell repertoires in COVID-19. This table comes from immunoSEQ multiplex PCR, and its TCRdb copy is limited to in-frame clones, with some not included. The table includes approximately 130,000 clones, roughly 80% detected once. The material sequenced was PBMCs or T cells enriched from blood (not recorded which). The origin of the receptors is a man aged 25 to 40 who had recovered from COVID-19.

The CDR3 DNA is TGTGCCACCAGCAGAGCGAGGGCAGGCAGCAATCAGCCCCAGCATTTT. It specifies CATSRARAGSNQPQHF. The rearrangement joins TRBV15 to TRBJ1-5; D is uncertain. V was cut by 1 base and J by 1 base, with 11 bases left in between. This CDR3 has 16 residues. Germline V lookup: CDR1 LNHNV, CDR2 YYDKDF (reference sequence).

The CDR3 coding sequence is TGTGCCATCGACAGCGACGACTCTGGAAACACCATATATTTT. It specifies CAIDSDDSGNTIYF. The chain carries TRBV10-3 and TRBJ1-3; D is perhaps TRBD1 (5 bases). Germline V lookup: CDR1 ENHRY, CDR2 SYGVKD. V lost 8 bases, J lost 0 bases, and 11 bases lay in between. The CDR3 loop spans 14 amino acids.

V and J are TRBV27 and TRBJ2-7, with D perhaps matching TRBD1 (5 bases). The germline V and J ends were trimmed by 6 bases and 4 bases, with 16 bases remaining between them. Germline V gene lookup returns CDR1 MNHEY and CDR2 SMNVEV (reference sequence). This CDR3 comprises 14 residues. The CDR3 loop is CASRVSDRAYEQYV. The CDR3 region has the DNA TGTGCCAGCAGAGTTTCCGACAGAGCTTACGAGCAGTACGTC.

The V and J genes are TRBV28 and TRBJ2-7; 11 bases align to TRBD2. V was clipped by 5 bases and J by 5 bases; unmatched bases: 5. This CDR3 contains 14 residues. From germline, CDR1 is MDHEN and CDR2 SYDVKM. CDR3 amino acids: CASSQLAGAHEQYF. CDR3 in DNA: TGTGCCAGCAGTCAACTAGCGGGAGCGCACGAGCAGTACTTC. Variable domain in full (rest from reference TRBV28 and TRBJ2-7): DVKVTQSSRYLVKRTGEKVFLECVQDMDHENMFWYRQDPGLGLRLIYFSYDVKMKEKGDIPEGYSVSREKKERFSLILESASTNQTSMYLCASSQLAGAHEQYFGPGTRLTVT.

The chain recombines TRBV11-2 with TRBJ1-1; possibly TRBD1 for D (5 bases). The V and J ends lost 3 bases and 6 bases respectively, with 14 bases between them. CDR3 length: 14 amino acids. The germline V gene has CDR1 SGHAT and CDR2 FQNNGV. CDR3 protein: CASSFFQGSAEAFF. CDR3 in DNA: TGTGCCAGCAGCTTTTTCCAGGGAAGCGCTGAAGCTTTCTTT. Full variable domain (outside the CDR3, taken from reference TRBV11-2 and TRBJ1-1): EAGVAQSPRYKIIEKRQSVAFWCNPISGHATLYWYQQILGQGPKLLIQFQNNGVVDDSQLPKDRFSAERLKGVDSTLKIQPAKLEDSAVYLCASSFFQGSAEAFFGQGTRLTVV.

The rearrangement links TRBV7-2 to TRBJ2-2, with 9 bases that match TRBD2. Germline V lookup: CDR1 SGHTA, CDR2 FQGNSA. There are 16 residues in the CDR3. With 1 base clipped from V and 6 bases from J, the junction kept 6 bases outside the gene matches. CDR3 in DNA: TGTGCCAGCAGCTTAGGTGTGATAGCGGGAGCCGGGGAGCTGTTTTTT. It encodes CASSLGVIAGAGELFF.

This chain joins TRBV9 and TRBJ2-7, with TRBD2 as a possible D gene (6 bases). CDR1 SGDLS and CDR2 YYNGEE come from the germline V gene. The CDR3 totals 13 residues. V lost 0 bases and J 7 bases, leaving 11 bases between the germline ends. The CDR3: CASSVDLGGEQYF. DNA of the CDR3: TGTGCCAGCAGCGTAGACCTCGGGGGAGAGCAGTACTTC.

The chain has TRBV19 and TRBJ2-1; TRBD1 matches at 7 bases. Losses at the gene ends were 1 base for V and 2 bases for J; bases not matched to a gene: 2. Germline CDR1 is LNHDA and CDR2 is SQIVND (reference sequence). The CDR3 is 15 amino acids. Written as DNA, the CDR3 is TGTGCCAGTAGTATAGGGCAGGGGGCCTACAATGAGCAGTTCTTC. Translation: CASSIGQGAYNEQFF.

This clone was picked up one time. This chain joins TRBV27 and TRBJ1-1; 7 nucleotides match TRBD1. Germline V gene data show CDR1 as MNHEY and CDR2 as SMNVEV (reference sequence). V lost 3 bases to trimming and J lost 6 bases; unmatched junction nucleotides: 7. The CDR3 spans 14 residues. The CDR3 coding sequence is TGTGCCAGCAGTTTCCACCAGGGGGAAGCTGAAGCTTTCTTT. Its protein is CASSFHQGEAEAFF.

The chain couples TRBV9 to TRBJ1-2; D gene ambiguous. The CDR3 has 11 residues. The V gene's germline CDR1 is SGDLS and CDR2 YYNGEE. The germline V and J ends were trimmed by 3 bases and 8 bases, with 8 bases remaining between them. CDR3 sequence (DNA): TGTGCCAGCAGCGGAGGCGACGGCTACACCTTC. It translates to CASSGGDGYTF.

The chain carries TRBV15 and TRBJ1-1; TRBD1 matches 8 bases. Germline-derived CDR1 and CDR2 are LNHNV and YYDKDF (reference sequence). This CDR3 region has 13 residues. V was pared by 3 bases and J by 7 bases, with 4 bases of the junction left unmatched. The CDR3 DNA follows: TGTGCCACCAGCAGCCGGACAGGGCTTGAAGCTTTCTTT. As protein: CATSSRTGLEAFF.

V and J are TRBV7-9 and TRBJ2-1; D gene ambiguous. V lost 4 bases and J lost 0, with 7 bases in between. Germline lookup yields CDR1 SEHNR and CDR2 FQNEAQ (reference sequence). CDR3 length: 14 residues. CDR3 in amino acids: CASSSSYSYNEQFF. CDR3 coding DNA: TGTGCCAGCAGCTCCAGTTACTCCTACAATGAGCAGTTCTTC.

The V call is TRBV14, the J call TRBJ2-7; D possibly corresponds to TRBD2 (6 bases). The germline gives CDR1 SGHDN, CDR2 FVKESK. Trimming cost V 5 bases and J 3 bases, with 11 bases left between them. The CDR3 runs 13 residues. CDR3 amino acids: CASSGTLDYEQYF. The CDR3 nucleotides are TGTGCCAGCAGCGGGACTCTTGACTACGAGCAGTACTTC.

The J gene is TRBJ2-1, the V gene TRBV11-2; 14 nucleotides agree with TRBD2. Germline V lookup: CDR1 SGHAT, CDR2 FQNNGV. J was trimmed by 8 bases and V by 0 bases; bases with no gene match: 0. This CDR3 contains 15 residues. The CDR3 sequence is CASSLEGLAGDEQFF. The CDR3 nucleotides read TGTGCCAGCAGCTTAGAGGGACTAGCGGGAGATGAGCAGTTCTTC.

The V and J genes are TRBV18 and TRBJ2-3; TRBD1 agrees at 7 bases. V trimming: 1 base; J trimming: 0 bases; junction bases outside the gene matches: 4. Per germline, CDR1 KGHSH and CDR2 LQKENI. The CDR3 has 16 residues. This CDR3 reads CASSPQGATSTDTQYF. CDR3 bases: TGTGCCAGCTCACCACAGGGGGCGACTAGCACAGATACGCAGTATTTT.

This chain uses TRBV11-2 with TRBJ2-3; TRBD2 agrees at 13 bases. The CDR3 length is 16 residues. Per germline, CDR1 SGHAT and CDR2 FQNNGV. Germline trimming cut 5 bases from V and 5 bases from J; bases unmatched to any gene: 7. The CDR3 DNA reads as TGTGCCAGCAGCGAACTAGCGGGAGGGCCCGGAGATACGCAGTATTTT. Translated, it gives CASSELAGGPGDTQYF.

The V and J genes are TRBV2 and TRBJ1-4; D is unclear. The V gene lost 5 bases and the J gene lost 4 bases, with 20 bases spanning the gap. The CDR3 extends over 17 amino acids. The germline V gene encodes CDR1 SNHLY and CDR2 FYNNEI. In nucleotides, the CDR3 is TGTGCCAGCAGTCGAGTTAATTCAAGAAGCATTAATGAAAAACTGTTTTTT. Protein sequence: CASSRVNSRSINEKLFF.

A few counts support this clone. V is TRBV5-1 and J is TRBJ2-3, with TRBD1 identical over 7 bases. The germline CDR1 and CDR2 sequences are SGHRS and YFSETQ. The CDR3 runs 15 residues. J gave up 1 base and V 0 bases, and 2 bases lay outside the gene matches. The CDR3 here is CASSLEGQRTDTQYF. DNA for the CDR3: TGCGCCAGCAGCTTGGAGGGACAGCGCACAGATACGCAGTATTTT.

The genes are TRBV7-9 and TRBJ1-6, with a weak D call TRBD1 (6 bases). The germline V gene has CDR1 SEHNR and CDR2 FQNEAQ (reference sequence). V lost 5 bases and J lost 10, with 24 bases in between. CDR3 length equals 17 residues. The CDR3 loop is CASSPPHGHRVGSPLHF. CDR3 in DNA: TGTGCCAGCAGCCCCCCCCACGGACACAGGGTTGGATCACCCCTCCACTTT.

The V and J genes are TRBV27 and TRBJ1-4; 7 bases align to TRBD1. There are 15 residues in the CDR3. Trimming at V came to 3 bases and at J to 4 bases, leaving 5 bases not matched to a gene. Germline CDR1 MNHEY, CDR2 SMNVEV (reference sequence). CDR3 region: CASSFTGANNEKLFF. In DNA form, the CDR3 reads TGTGCCAGCAGTTTTACAGGGGCCAATAATGAAAAACTGTTTTTT.